The 15 T cell receptor beta chains listed next were all sequenced from one sample in a study of cytomegalovirus exposure and HLA in healthy donors. Amplification used 60 Vbeta primers and 13 Jbeta primers. The assay was immunoSEQ multiplex PCR, and TCRdb's table has in-frame clones only and misses some. The table records tens of thousands of clones, approximately 75% of them present only once. The sample consisted of PBMCs. Receptors originate from a woman aged 40 to 49 in good health and CMV-seronegative.

V usage is TRBV30 and J usage is TRBJ2-5; 9 bases match TRBD1. This CDR3 has 13 residues. J lost 4 bases, V lost 5 bases, and 5 bases had no gene match. CDR1 and CDR2 (germline): GTSNPN, SVGIG (reference sequence). CDR3 nucleotides: TGTGCCTGGGGGGGACAGGGCGGAGAGACCCAGTACTTC. Its translation is CAWGGQGGETQYF.

The chain recombines TRBV10-3 with TRBJ1-2; TRBD1 might be the D (5 bases). The V end was cut by 4 bases, the J end by 5 bases, with 20 bases between. The CDR3 runs to 16 residues. Looked up from germline, CDR1 is ENHRY and CDR2 is SYGVKD. The CDR3 DNA follows: TGTGCCATCAGTGGGTTAGGGACTCTCGGGACTTATGGCTACACCTTC. Translation gives CAISGLGTLGTYGYTF.

The rearrangement uses TRBV7-9 and TRBJ2-1, with TRBD1 identical over 7 bases. With 5 bases clipped from V and 9 bases from J, the junction kept 13 bases outside the gene matches. The CDR3 has 15 amino acids. Looked up from germline, CDR1 is SEHNR and CDR2 is FQNEAQ (reference sequence). This CDR3 reads CASSQLTGLRAEQFF. CDR3 nucleotides: TGTGCCAGCAGCCAACTGACAGGGTTGAGGGCTGAGCAGTTCTTC. Full variable domain (outside the CDR3, taken from reference TRBV7-9 and TRBJ2-1): DTGVSQNPRHKITKRGQNVTFRCDPISEHNRLYWYRQTLGQGPEFLTYFQNEAQLEKSRLLSDRFSAERPKGSFSTLEIQRTEQGDSAMYLCASSQLTGLRAEQFFGPGTRLTVL.

The chain has TRBV7-6 and TRBJ2-3; D is unresolved. Trimming stripped 6 bases from V and 2 bases from J, with 9 bases between. This CDR3 comprises 13 residues. Germline values: CDR1 SGHVS, CDR2 FNYEAQ. The CDR3 region has the DNA TGTGCCAGCAGTGTAGTGTTCACAGATACGCAGTATTTT. This gives the protein CASSVVFTDTQYF.

The sample holds one count of this clone. The CDR3 sequence is CASSLGVGTGGPNSPLHF. The CDR3, as DNA: TGTGCCAGCAGCTTAGGGGTTGGGACAGGGGGTCCTAATTCACCCCTCCACTTT. This chain uses TRBV7-8 with TRBJ1-6, with 11 positions matching TRBD1. The ends lost 1 base at V and 6 bases at J; junction bases unmatched: 8. Germline V CDR1 and CDR2: SGHVS, FQNEAQ. This CDR3 is built from 18 residues.

This clone was picked up a small number of times. A read error is likely here: a far larger clone is one base away. V is TRBV4-1 and J is TRBJ1-5; TRBD1 matches 7 bases. In germline, CDR1 is MGHRA, CDR2 YSYEKL. This CDR3 spans 14 amino acids. DNA of the CDR3: TGCGCCAGCGGGACAGAAGATAGCAATCAGACCCAGCATTTT. It is translated as CASGTEDSNQTQHF.

This clone was detected only once. The J gene is TRBJ1-2, the V gene TRBV27, with a tentative D call TRBD1 (5 bases). This CDR3 comprises 13 residues. Trimming took off 2 bases at V and 5 bases at J, with 9 bases between the two ends. From germline, CDR1 is MNHEY and CDR2 SMNVEV (reference sequence). CDR3 nucleotides: TGTGCCAGCAGTTTAAAGGGGAGGTATGGCTACACCTTC. Translated, it gives CASSLKGRYGYTF.

V is TRBV7-8 and J is TRBJ1-1, with a tentative D call TRBD1 (5 bases). In germline, CDR1 is SGHVS, CDR2 FQNEAQ. This CDR3 spans 16 amino acids. Trimming removed 1 base at V and 3 bases at J, with 15 bases between. The CDR3: CASSLGRGEMDTEAFF. In nucleotides, the CDR3 is TGTGCCAGCAGCTTAGGACGGGGGGAAATGGACACTGAAGCTTTCTTT.

This clone was counted only a few times. The CDR3 reads CASSLASAREQYF. The DNA of the CDR3 is TGTGCCAGCAGCTTAGCTTCTGCGAGGGAGCAGTACTTC. This chain joins TRBV11-2 and TRBJ2-7; D remains unclear. CDR3 length: 13 residues. V shed 1 base and J shed 7 bases, with 11 bases lying between them. In germline, CDR1 is SGHAT, CDR2 FQNNGV.

The rearrangement links TRBV7-2 to TRBJ2-7; TRBD2 agrees at 9 bases. V dropped 5 bases and J dropped 5; count of bases not matched to a gene: 10. The germline V gene has CDR1 SGHTA and CDR2 FQGNSA. The length of the CDR3 is 15 residues. CDR3 in DNA: TGTGCCAGCAGCCCTCACGGGGTAGCGGGAGACGAGCAGTACTTC. Translating it yields CASSPHGVAGDEQYF.

The V gene is TRBV20-1, the J gene TRBJ2-3; TRBD2 agrees at 8 bases. CDR3 size: 11 residues. Germline V lookup: CDR1 DFQATT, CDR2 SNEGSKA (reference sequence). Trimming took 7 bases from V and 5 from J; bases not matched to a gene: 2. CDR3 sequence reads: CSGLALDTQYF. CDR3 in DNA: TGCAGTGGACTAGCGCTAGATACGCAGTATTTT.

To note about this clone: Relative to the germline gene, one junction end is altered; a read error may explain this. The genes are TRBV10-1 and TRBJ1-1; D may be TRBD1 (6 bases). Germline CDR1 and CDR2: WNHNN and SYGVQD (reference sequence). This CDR3 is built from 14 residues. CDR3 bases: TGCGCTAGCAGGCCCTCGGGGACAAACACTGAAGCTTTCTTT. Translated, it gives CASRPSGTNTEAFF.

The V and J genes are TRBV27 and TRBJ2-7; D is perhaps TRBD2 (8 bases). CDR1 is MNHEY, CDR2 SMNVEV, per germline (reference sequence). CDR3 length: 17 amino acids. Trimming shortened V by 2 bases and J by 0 bases, and 17 bases separated the two germline ends. This CDR3 reads CASSLRGLAGSSYEQYF. CDR3 DNA: TGTGCCAGCAGTTTAAGGGGGCTAGCGGGCAGCTCCTACGAGCAGTACTTC.

The rearrangement uses TRBV28 and TRBJ2-3; TRBD2 might be the D (6 bases). The length of the CDR3 is 16 residues. Per germline, CDR1 MDHEN and CDR2 SYDVKM. V lost 5 bases and J 5 bases, leaving 20 bases between the germline ends. The CDR3 sequence is CASSPPEGPRGDTQYF. CDR3 sequence (DNA): TGTGCCAGCAGTCCCCCGGAGGGGCCTAGGGGAGATACGCAGTATTTT.

This clone was seen only once. The chain combines TRBV18 with TRBJ1-2, with TRBD1 matching 11 bases. Germline assignment: CDR1 KGHSH and CDR2 LQKENI. This CDR3 comprises 15 residues. V trimming: 3 bases; J trimming: 8 bases; junction bases outside the gene matches: 8. The CDR3 sequence: CASSPNRTGGDGYTF. For the CDR3, the DNA is TGTGCCAGCTCACCTAACCGGACAGGGGGCGACGGCTACACCTTC. The entire variable domain, with the rest obtained from reference TRBV18 and TRBJ1-2, is as follows: NAGVMQNPRHLVRRRGQEARLRCSPMKGHSHVYWYRQLPEEGLKFMVYLQKENIIDESGMPKERFSAEFPKEGPSILRIQQVVRGDSAAYFCASSPNRTGGDGYTFGSGTRLTVV.